A single sample gave rise to the 27 T cell receptor beta chains below, sequenced in a study of CD8 T cells in Susac syndrome. About 0.5 to 1 ug RNA was reverse transcribed with random hexamers. Each CDR3 protein is one row after TCRdb ran MiXCR on the immunoSEQ multiplex PCR reads. The sample includes about 240,000 distinct CDR3 sequences, 90% to 97% seen only once; the top ten take approximately 0.1%. Material: CD4+ T cells from PBMCs. The receptors derive from a human donor with Susac syndrome.

This clonotype was counted a few times. The rearrangement joins TRBV20-1 to TRBJ1-1; D gene ambiguous. V was cut by 1 base and J by 0 bases, with 6 bases left in between. Germline V lookup: CDR1 DFQATT, CDR2 SNEGSKA (reference sequence). CDR3 size: 13 residues. The CDR3 coding sequence is TGCAGTGCTAGAGGACAAATGAACACTGAAGCTTTCTTT. This codes for CSARGQMNTEAFF.

The rearrangement links TRBV27 to TRBJ2-5; D perhaps matches TRBD2 (5 bases). This CDR3 contains 15 residues. The V end was cut by 5 bases, the J end by 1 base, with 14 bases between. Germline V gives CDR1 MNHEY, CDR2 SMNVEV (reference sequence). This CDR3 is CASSLPGTSQETQYF. DNA of the CDR3: TGTGCCAGCAGTCTCCCAGGTACTAGCCAAGAGACCCAGTACTTC.

V is TRBV25-1 and J is TRBJ2-5; tentative D call: TRBD1 (6 bases). In germline, CDR1 is MGHDK, CDR2 SYGVNS. The CDR3 has 14 residues. V lost 2 bases and J 4 bases, leaving 11 bases between the germline ends. The DNA for the CDR3 is TGTGCCAGCAGTGAACAGGGCAGGGGAGAGACCCAGTACTTC. Translating it yields CASSEQGRGETQYF.

A single count supports this clonotype. CDR3 sequence (DNA): TGTGCCAGCAGACAGGGGGGGAGTTATAGCAATCAGCCCCAGCATTTT. It translates to CASRQGGSYSNQPQHF. V gene TRBV6-1 combines with J gene TRBJ1-5, with TRBD1 identical over 8 bases. The length of the CDR3 is 16 residues. CDR1 and CDR2 (germline): MNHNS, SASEGT. V shed 6 bases, J shed 0 bases, and the junction held 7 bases outside the gene matches.

This clonotype appeared once. The chain has TRBV20-1 and TRBJ2-3; D not certain. Germline CDR1 reads DFQATT; CDR2 reads SNEGSKA (reference sequence). Trimming removed 1 base from V and 0 bases from J, with 8 bases in between. This CDR3 has 14 residues. The CDR3 protein is CSARVYSSTDTQYF. The CDR3 bases are TGCAGTGCTAGAGTGTACTCGAGCACAGATACGCAGTATTTT.

The chain is built from TRBV12-5 and TRBJ2-5, with D tentatively TRBD1 or TRBD2 (5 bases each). Germline loops: CDR1 LGHNT, CDR2 FRNRAP. The V end lost 2 bases, the J end lost 2 bases, and 24 bases lay between the germline ends. CDR3 length: 19 amino acids. Here the CDR3 reads CASGLLGRASGHRQETQYF. The CDR3 nucleotides read TGTGCTAGTGGTTTGTTGGGGAGAGCCTCCGGACATCGACAAGAGACCCAGTACTTC.

The chain recombines TRBV25-1 with TRBJ1-1; no firm D call. Trimming shortened V by 2 bases and J by 3 bases, and 10 bases separated the two germline ends. CDR1 is MGHDK, CDR2 SYGVNS, per germline. This CDR3 region has 14 residues. The DNA for the CDR3 is TGTGCCAGCAGTGAAACAGCGTGGGACACTGAAGCTTTCTTT. Translation: CASSETAWDTEAFF.

The chain recombines TRBV13 with TRBJ2-7; 8 bases agree with TRBD1. Unmatched junction bases numbered 5, after V lost 8 bases and J lost 2 bases. Germline lookup yields CDR1 PRHDT and CDR2 FYEKMQ (reference sequence). The CDR3 spans 13 residues. The CDR3, as DNA: TGTGCCAGCTCGGGACAGGAACCCTACGAGCAGTACTTC. Translation: CASSGQEPYEQYF.

The CDR3 DNA is TGCGCCAGCAGCTCAATAGCGGGAGGAGTTGGGGCCAACGTCCTGACTTTC. It is translated as CASSSIAGGVGANVLTF. The V and J genes are TRBV5-1 and TRBJ2-6; the match to TRBD2 covers 10 bases. Per the germline V gene, CDR1 is SGHRS and CDR2 is YFSETQ. With V trimmed by 3 bases and J by 3 bases, 6 bases remained unmatched. The CDR3 has 17 amino acids.

V and J are TRBV19 and TRBJ2-7; TRBD1 agrees at 7 bases. The CDR3 consists of 16 residues. The germline V gene encodes CDR1 LNHDA and CDR2 SQIVND (reference sequence). V gave up 7 bases and J gave up 3 bases; unmatched junction bases: 15. Here the CDR3 reads CASKLSGTAGFYEQYF. The CDR3 DNA reads as TGTGCCAGTAAACTATCCGGGACAGCCGGATTCTACGAGCAGTACTTC.

The chain carries TRBV24-1 and TRBJ2-7; the match to TRBD2 covers 9 bases. J gave up 10 bases and V 2 bases, and 5 bases lay outside the gene matches. Germline V gene sequence: CDR1 KGHDR, CDR2 SFDVKD. The CDR3 length is 13 residues. Written as DNA, the CDR3 is TGTGCCACCAGTGATTATGGCGGGAGGGCTCAGTACTTC. Encoded protein: CATSDYGGRAQYF.

The chain has TRBV7-8 and TRBJ2-7; TRBD2 agrees at 14 bases. The CDR3 totals 18 residues. Germline loops: CDR1 SGHVS, CDR2 FQNEAQ. Trimming cost V 0 bases and J 3 bases; bases outside gene matches: 7. This CDR3 is CASSLARWGTSGSYEQYF. The CDR3 nucleotides read TGTGCCAGCAGCTTAGCCCGCTGGGGGACTAGCGGGAGCTACGAGCAGTACTTC.

The chain carries TRBV20-1 and TRBJ2-2; TRBD2 matches at 9 bases. The CDR3 totals 15 residues. Trimming at V came to 6 bases and at J to 6 bases, leaving 11 bases not matched to a gene. Germline V gives CDR1 DFQATT, CDR2 SNEGSKA (reference sequence). CDR3 sequence: CSAPLAGSSAGELFF. The CDR3 nucleotides read TGCAGTGCACCTCTAGCGGGATCGTCGGCCGGGGAGCTGTTTTTT.

The rearrangement links TRBV9 to TRBJ1-5; 7 bases map to TRBD1. Germline V gene sequence: CDR1 SGDLS, CDR2 YYNGEE. The CDR3 length is 15 residues. With 0 bases clipped from V and 5 bases from J, the junction kept 5 bases outside the gene matches. The CDR3 DNA follows: TGTGCCAGCAGCGTAGATAGCAGGGGGTATCAGCCCCAGCATTTT. It yields the protein CASSVDSRGYQPQHF.

The chain uses TRBV27 and TRBJ2-6; D unresolved. The CDR3 length is 15 residues. V was pared by 2 bases and J by 2 bases, with 7 bases between. The germline gives CDR1 MNHEY, CDR2 SMNVEV (reference sequence). The CDR3 region has the DNA TGTGCCAGCAGTTTAGCCACAGCTGGGGCCAACGTCCTGACTTTC. Its protein product is CASSLATAGANVLTF.

The V gene is TRBV3-1, the J gene TRBJ1-1; unclear D gene. The CDR3 has 15 residues. V lost 0 bases, J lost 7 bases, and 15 bases lay in between. Germline lookup yields CDR1 LGHDT and CDR2 YNNKEL (reference sequence). CDR3 nucleotides: TGTGCCAGCAGCCAAGATCTAGGACTAGCGGGTGAAGCTTTCTTT. As protein: CASSQDLGLAGEAFF.

This chain links TRBV28 with TRBJ2-7, with a weak D call TRBD1 (5 bases). The V end lost 6 bases, the J end lost 6 bases, and 15 bases lay between the germline ends. Per germline, CDR1 MDHEN and CDR2 SYDVKM. The CDR3 has 13 residues. The CDR3 DNA reads TGTGCCAGCAGACTCAGACAGACCTCCGAGCAGTACTTC. Protein product: CASRLRQTSEQYF.

The chain employs TRBV28 and TRBJ2-1; the D is unclear. The germline V gene has CDR1 MDHEN and CDR2 SYDVKM. The V gene lost 6 bases and the J gene lost 0 bases, with 15 bases spanning the gap. The CDR3 sequence is 16 residues long. Written as DNA, the CDR3 is TGTGCCAGCAGGGGCGATATTACGGGCTCCTACAATGAGCAGTTCTTC. It specifies CASRGDITGSYNEQFF.

The chain carries TRBV7-9 and TRBJ2-1; 8 positions agree with TRBD1. This CDR3 comprises 13 residues. Trimming removed 5 bases from V and 7 bases from J; junction bases left unmatched: 4. Germline values: CDR1 SEHNR, CDR2 FQNEAQ (reference sequence). The DNA for the CDR3 is TGTGCCAGCAGCCTGTGGACAGGGAATGAGCAGTTCTTC. It encodes CASSLWTGNEQFF.

This chain links TRBV13 with TRBJ2-1; TRBD2 matches 10 bases. This CDR3 region has 15 residues. Germline V lookup: CDR1 PRHDT, CDR2 FYEKMQ (reference sequence). The ends lost 5 bases at V and 7 bases at J; junction bases unmatched: 8. CDR3 amino acids: CASSTASGRMNEQFF. The DNA for the CDR3 is TGTGCCAGCAGCACCGCTAGCGGGAGAATGAATGAGCAGTTCTTC. The whole variable domain, filled in from reference TRBV13 and TRBJ2-1, reads AAGVIQSPRHLIKEKRETATLKCYPIPRHDTVYWYQQGPGQDPQFLISFYEKMQSDKGSIPDRFSAQQFSDYHSELNMSSLELGDSALYFCASSTASGRMNEQFFGPGTRLTVL.

The chain joins TRBV27 to TRBJ2-7, with TRBD1 identical over 7 bases. The trim removed 0 bases at V and 3 bases at J, leaving 5 bases unmatched. This CDR3 comprises 15 residues. Germline V lookup: CDR1 MNHEY, CDR2 SMNVEV (reference sequence). Written as DNA, the CDR3 is TGTGCCAGCAGTTTATCTCCGACAGGGCGCTACGAGCAGTACTTC. Translating gives CASSLSPTGRYEQYF.

The chain uses TRBV29-1 and TRBJ1-1; 8 bases line up with TRBD1. CDR3 length: 12 residues. J lost 2 bases, V lost 7 bases, and 3 bases had no gene match. Germline CDR1 and CDR2: SQVTM and ANQGSEA. CDR3 sequence (DNA): TGCAGCGGTGACAGGGGTAACACTGAAGCTTTCTTT. Protein sequence: CSGDRGNTEAFF.

CDR3 nucleotides: TGTGCCAGCAGTCGCACCGCGGGCGAGCAGTACTTC. Residues: CASSRTAGEQYF. V gene TRBV6-5 combines with J gene TRBJ2-7; D perhaps matches TRBD2 (5 bases). This CDR3 comprises 12 residues. CDR1 is MNHEY, CDR2 SVGAGI, per germline. V shed 5 bases and J shed 6 bases, with 11 bases lying between them.

The chain uses TRBV3-1 and TRBJ2-5, with TRBD1 as a possible D gene (5 bases). The V end was cut by 5 bases, the J end by 1 base, with 11 bases between. The CDR3 spans 14 residues. Germline assignment: CDR1 LGHDT and CDR2 YNNKEL (reference sequence). Here the CDR3 reads CASSLQVGQETQYF. The CDR3 DNA reads as TGTGCCAGCAGCTTACAGGTTGGCCAAGAGACCCAGTACTTC.

The chain combines TRBV29-1 with TRBJ1-1; TRBD1 might be the D (5 bases). This CDR3 is 12 amino acids long. CDR1 and CDR2 (germline): SQVTM, ANQGSEA. Trimming took off 7 bases at V and 7 bases at J, with 16 bases between the two ends. CDR3 loop: CSAGTGGGEAFF. The CDR3 DNA reads TGCAGCGCTGGGACCGGGGGGGGTGAAGCTTTCTTT.

This sequence joins TRBV30 and TRBJ1-5; D is perhaps TRBD1 (5 bases). The CDR3 loop spans 12 amino acids. In germline, CDR1 is GTSNPN, CDR2 SVGIG (reference sequence). The CDR3, as DNA: TGTGCAGTGGGGGATAGCAATCAGCCCCAGCATTTT. Amino acids: CAVGDSNQPQHF.

The V and J genes are TRBV19 and TRBJ2-6; possibly TRBD1 for D (6 bases). Germline assignment: CDR1 LNHDA and CDR2 SQIVND (reference sequence). CDR3 length: 18 residues. V lost 7 bases to trimming and J lost 4 bases, with 23 bases between them. CDR3 loop: CASTPRWAGEAGANVLTF. For the CDR3, the DNA is TGTGCCAGTACCCCGCGTTGGGCAGGGGAAGCGGGGGCCAACGTCCTGACTTTC.